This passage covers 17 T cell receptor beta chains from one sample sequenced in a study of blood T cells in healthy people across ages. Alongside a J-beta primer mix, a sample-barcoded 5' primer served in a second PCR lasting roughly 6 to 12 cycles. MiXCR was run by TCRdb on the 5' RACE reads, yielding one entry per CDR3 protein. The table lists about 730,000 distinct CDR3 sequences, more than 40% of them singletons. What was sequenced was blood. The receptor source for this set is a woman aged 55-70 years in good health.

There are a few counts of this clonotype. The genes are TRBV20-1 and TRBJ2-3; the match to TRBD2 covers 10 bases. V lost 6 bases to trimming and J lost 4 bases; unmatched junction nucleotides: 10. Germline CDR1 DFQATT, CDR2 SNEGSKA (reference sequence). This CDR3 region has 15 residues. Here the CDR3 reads CSASLLAGVSDTQYF. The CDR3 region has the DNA TGCAGTGCCTCGCTTCTAGCGGGAGTCTCAGATACGCAGTATTTT.

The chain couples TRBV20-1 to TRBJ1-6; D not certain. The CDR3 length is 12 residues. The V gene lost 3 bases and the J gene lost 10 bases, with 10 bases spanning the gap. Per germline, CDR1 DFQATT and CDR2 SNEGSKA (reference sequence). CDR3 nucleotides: TGCAGTGCTAGCGGCATGGGGTCACCCCTCCACTTT. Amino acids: CSASGMGSPLHF.

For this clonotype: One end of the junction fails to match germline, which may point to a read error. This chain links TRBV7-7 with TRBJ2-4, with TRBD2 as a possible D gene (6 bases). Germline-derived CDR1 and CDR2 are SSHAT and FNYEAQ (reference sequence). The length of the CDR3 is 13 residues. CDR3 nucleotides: TGTGCTAGCAGCCCCGGGGGCAAAAACATTCAGTACTTC. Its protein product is CASSPGGKNIQYF.

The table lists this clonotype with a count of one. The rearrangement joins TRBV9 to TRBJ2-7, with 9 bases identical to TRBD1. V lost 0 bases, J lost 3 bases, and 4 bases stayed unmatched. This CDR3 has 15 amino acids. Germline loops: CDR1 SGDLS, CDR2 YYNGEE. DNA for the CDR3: TGTGCCAGCAGCGTAGGGACAGGGGATATCTACGAGCAGTACTTC. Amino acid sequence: CASSVGTGDIYEQYF.

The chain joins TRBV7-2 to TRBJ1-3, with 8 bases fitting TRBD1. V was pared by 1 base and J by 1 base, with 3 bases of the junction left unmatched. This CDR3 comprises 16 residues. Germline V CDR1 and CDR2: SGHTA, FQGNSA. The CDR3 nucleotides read TGTGCCAGCAGCTTAGTCACAGGGGGGTCTGGAAACACCATATATTTT. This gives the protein CASSLVTGGSGNTIYF.

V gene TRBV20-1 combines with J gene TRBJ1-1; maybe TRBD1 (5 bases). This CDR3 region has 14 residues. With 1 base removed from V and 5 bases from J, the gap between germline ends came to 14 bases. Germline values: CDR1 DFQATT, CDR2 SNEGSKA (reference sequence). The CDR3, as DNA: TGCAGTGCTAGAGGTTATCCCCAGGGAACTGAAGCTTTCTTT. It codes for CSARGYPQGTEAFF.

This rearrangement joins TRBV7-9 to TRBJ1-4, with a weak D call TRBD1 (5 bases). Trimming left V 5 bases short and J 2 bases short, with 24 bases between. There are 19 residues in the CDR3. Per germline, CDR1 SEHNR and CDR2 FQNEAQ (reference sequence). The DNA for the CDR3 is TGTGCCAGCAGCCCCGGTCTCAGCTTCGGGGGTGGGACTAATGAAAAACTGTTTTTT. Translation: CASSPGLSFGGGTNEKLFF.

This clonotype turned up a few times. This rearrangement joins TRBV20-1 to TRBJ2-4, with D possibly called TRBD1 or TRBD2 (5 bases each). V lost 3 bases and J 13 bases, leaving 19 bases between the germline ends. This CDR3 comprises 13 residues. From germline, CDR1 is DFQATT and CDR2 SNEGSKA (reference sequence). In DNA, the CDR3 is TGCAGTGCTAGTCGAGGACATCCCAGGGAGCAGTACTTC. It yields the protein CSASRGHPREQYF.

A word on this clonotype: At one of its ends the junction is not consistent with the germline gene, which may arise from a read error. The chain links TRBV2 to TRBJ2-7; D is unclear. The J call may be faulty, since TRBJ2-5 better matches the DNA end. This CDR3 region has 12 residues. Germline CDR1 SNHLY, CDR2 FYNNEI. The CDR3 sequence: CAGSETWETQYF. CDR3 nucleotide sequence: TGTGCCGGCAGTGAAACCTGGGAGACCCAGTACTTC.

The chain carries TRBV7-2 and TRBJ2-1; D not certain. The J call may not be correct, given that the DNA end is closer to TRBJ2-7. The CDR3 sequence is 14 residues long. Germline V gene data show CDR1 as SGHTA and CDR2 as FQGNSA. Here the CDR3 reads CASSLGTAINEQYF. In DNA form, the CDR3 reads TGTGCCAGCAGCTTAGGAACAGCGATCAATGAGCAGTACTTC.

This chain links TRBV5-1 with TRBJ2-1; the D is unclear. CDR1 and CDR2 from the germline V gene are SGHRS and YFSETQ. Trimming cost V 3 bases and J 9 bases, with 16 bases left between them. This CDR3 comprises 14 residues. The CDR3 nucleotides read TGCGCCAGCAGCTCCGTAGCCCGGAGCGCTGAGCAGTTCTTC. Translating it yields CASSSVARSAEQFF.

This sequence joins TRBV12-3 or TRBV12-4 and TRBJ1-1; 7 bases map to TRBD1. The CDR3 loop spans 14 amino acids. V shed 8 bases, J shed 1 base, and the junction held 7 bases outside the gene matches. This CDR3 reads CASLLGTANTEAFF. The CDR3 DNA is TGTGCCAGCCTCTTAGGGACAGCGAACACTGAAGCTTTCTTT.

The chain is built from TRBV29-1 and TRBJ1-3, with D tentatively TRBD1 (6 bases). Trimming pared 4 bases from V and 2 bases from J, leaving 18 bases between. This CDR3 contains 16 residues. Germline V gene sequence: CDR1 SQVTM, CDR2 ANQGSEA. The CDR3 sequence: CSVGGLEGGPGNTIYF. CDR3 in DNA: TGCAGCGTTGGAGGTTTGGAGGGGGGGCCTGGAAACACCATATATTTT.

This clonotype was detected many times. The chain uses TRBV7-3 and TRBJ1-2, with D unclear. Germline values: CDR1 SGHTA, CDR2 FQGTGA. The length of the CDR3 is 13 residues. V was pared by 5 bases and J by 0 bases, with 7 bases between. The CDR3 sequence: CASSPTSNYGYTF. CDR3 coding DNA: TGTGCCAGCAGCCCGACATCTAACTATGGCTACACCTTC.

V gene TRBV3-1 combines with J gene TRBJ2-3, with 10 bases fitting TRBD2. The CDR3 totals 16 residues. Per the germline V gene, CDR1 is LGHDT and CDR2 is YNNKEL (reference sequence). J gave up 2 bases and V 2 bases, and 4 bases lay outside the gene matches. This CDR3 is CASSQRAGGITDTQYF. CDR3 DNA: TGTGCCAGCAGCCAAAGAGCGGGAGGGATCACAGATACGCAGTATTTT.

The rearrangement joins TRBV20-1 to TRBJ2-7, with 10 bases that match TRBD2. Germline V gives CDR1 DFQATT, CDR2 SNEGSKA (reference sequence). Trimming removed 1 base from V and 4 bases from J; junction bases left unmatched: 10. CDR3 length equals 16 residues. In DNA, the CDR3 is TGCAGTGCTAGAGTAGGTAGCGGGAGGCGGATTTACGAGCAGTACTTC. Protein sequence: CSARVGSGRRIYEQYF.

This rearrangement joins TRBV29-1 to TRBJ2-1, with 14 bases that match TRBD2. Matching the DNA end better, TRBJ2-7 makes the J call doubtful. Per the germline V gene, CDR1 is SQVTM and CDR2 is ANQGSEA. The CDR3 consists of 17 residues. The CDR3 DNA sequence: TGCAGCGTTGAACGGACTAGCGGGAGGAGGTCCTACAATGAGCAGTACTTC. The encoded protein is CSVERTSGRRSYNEQYF.